This passage covers 30 T cell receptor beta chains from one sample sequenced in a study of post-analysis software for immune sequencing data. Points from the study as a whole: Elevated frequency relative to controls characterized four or five TRBV segments in patients, TRBV5-6, TRBV5-1 and TRBV20-1 among them.

What these receptors recognize is not known. TCR beta cDNA libraries had unique molecular identifiers. TCRdb reprocessed the PCR reads with MiXCR, giving one entry per CDR3 protein. The data show hundreds of thousands of distinct CDR3 sequences, around 37% seen once. Input material: blood. Receptors originate from a girl between 5 and 17 years old with multiple sclerosis.

V usage is TRBV19 and J usage is TRBJ2-1; possible D gene TRBD2, 6 bases. With 3 bases removed from V and 0 bases from J, the gap between germline ends came to 9 bases. Germline V gene lookup returns CDR1 LNHDA and CDR2 SQIVND (reference sequence). The CDR3 extends over 15 amino acids. The CDR3 DNA sequence: TGTGCCAGTAGTATCGCGGGGAGCTCCTACAATGAGCAGTTCTTC. Its translation: CASSIAGSSYNEQFF.

This clonotype was seen a few times. The gene calls are TRBV5-1 and TRBJ2-1; D gene unclear. Germline CDR1 reads SGHRS; CDR2 reads YFSETQ. The V gene lost 4 bases and the J gene lost 5 bases, with 10 bases spanning the gap. The CDR3 is 13 amino acids. CDR3 sequence (DNA): TGCGCCAGCAGCGAACGGACCGACAATGAGCAGTTCTTC. It codes for CASSERTDNEQFF.

This clonotype has more than one count but fewer than ten. The J gene is TRBJ2-3, the V gene TRBV28; D uncertain. This CDR3 comprises 13 residues. In germline, CDR1 is MDHEN, CDR2 SYDVKM. Trimming pared 7 bases from V and 4 bases from J, leaving 12 bases between. CDR3 sequence reads: CASKADGPDTQYF. The CDR3 bases are TGTGCCAGCAAGGCGGACGGCCCAGATACGCAGTATTTT. The variable domain in full, completed from reference TRBV28 and TRBJ2-3, reads DVKVTQSSRYLVKRTGEKVFLECVQDMDHENMFWYRQDPGLGLRLIYFSYDVKMKEKGDIPEGYSVSREKKERFSLILESASTNQTSMYLCASKADGPDTQYFGPGTRLTVL.

This rearrangement joins TRBV9 to TRBJ1-2, with 7 bases aligning to TRBD1. Germline V lookup: CDR1 SGDLS, CDR2 YYNGEE. The CDR3 runs 13 residues. V lost 4 bases to trimming and J lost 8 bases; unmatched junction nucleotides: 8. The CDR3: CASSPPRGAGYTF. In DNA, the CDR3 is TGTGCCAGCAGCCCCCCCAGGGGGGCAGGCTACACCTTC.

As concerns this clonotype: Its ends do not fully match the called genes, so a read error is possible. The V call is TRBV4-2, the J call TRBJ2-5, with D perhaps assigned TRBD1 or TRBD2 (6 bases each). CDR3 length equals 16 residues. Germline V gives CDR1 LGHNA, CDR2 YNFKEQ. The CDR3 protein is CASSHSSLRGQEAQYF. The CDR3 region has the DNA TGTGCCAGCAGCCATTCCTCCCTCCGGGGGCAAGAGGCCCAGTACTTC.

V is TRBV20-1 and J is TRBJ2-1; D not resolved. The J call may be faulty, since TRBJ2-7 better matches the DNA end. The CDR3 is 15 amino acids. Germline-derived CDR1 and CDR2 are DFQATT and SNEGSKA (reference sequence). The CDR3 nucleotides read TGCAGTGCGCTGCCCCTGATGAGCTCCTACAATGAGCAGTACTTC. The encoded protein is CSALPLMSSYNEQYF.

A few counts support this clonotype. The V gene is TRBV6-1, the J gene TRBJ1-6; D is perhaps TRBD1 (6 bases). The CDR3 has 13 amino acids. The ends were cut back, 10 bases at V and 5 bases at J, with 12 bases in the middle. Per the germline V gene, CDR1 is MNHNS and CDR2 is SASEGT. In DNA form, the CDR3 reads TGTGCCATCGCCAGACAGGATAATTCACCCCTCCACTTT. This encodes CAIARQDNSPLHF.

The chain carries TRBV5-6 and TRBJ1-2; D remains unclear. The CDR3 contains 10 residues. The germline gives CDR1 SGHDT, CDR2 YYEEEE. Trimming took off 0 bases at V and 10 bases at J, with 4 bases between the two ends. The CDR3 DNA sequence: TGTGCCAGCAGCTTGGGCGACTACACCTTC. Amino acid sequence: CASSLGDYTF.

This chain links TRBV7-2 with TRBJ1-1; TRBD1 matches at 7 bases. J gave up 5 bases and V 5 bases, and 8 bases lay outside the gene matches. Germline V CDR1 and CDR2: SGHTA, FQGNSA. The CDR3 totals 14 residues. The CDR3 DNA reads TGTGCCAGCAGCCGCGGGACAGAGGGGACTGAAGCTTTCTTT. As protein: CASSRGTEGTEAFF. The variable domain in full, with the rest retrieved from reference TRBV7-2 and TRBJ1-1, is GAGVSQSPSNKVTEKGKDVELRCDPISGHTALYWYRQSLGQGLEFLIYFQGNSAPDKSGLPSDRFSAERTGGSVSTLTIQRTQQEDSAVYLCASSRGTEGTEAFFGQGTRLTVV.

This clonotype was recorded many times. CDR3 loop: CASRAGTGANVLTF. The CDR3 region has the DNA TGTGCCAGCAGGGCCGGGACAGGGGCCAACGTCCTGACTTTC. The V gene is TRBV6-1, the J gene TRBJ2-6; a possible D gene is TRBD1 (6 bases). V was cut by 6 bases and J by 4 bases, with 10 bases left in between. The CDR3 runs to 14 residues. CDR1 is MNHNS, CDR2 SASEGT, per germline.

This chain joins TRBV3-1 and TRBJ1-2; D is unclear. Trimming left V 1 base short and J 0 bases short, with 9 bases between. The CDR3 has 15 amino acids. Germline V gene sequence: CDR1 LGHDT, CDR2 YNNKEL (reference sequence). The DNA for the CDR3 is TGTGCCAGCAGCCAAGTTCCCAGGTCTAACTATGGCTACACCTTC. Translating it yields CASSQVPRSNYGYTF.

The gene calls are TRBV28 and TRBJ2-3; D is unresolved. Trimming removed 1 base at V and 0 bases at J, with 5 bases between. Germline CDR1 and CDR2: MDHEN and SYDVKM. This CDR3 is 14 amino acids long. DNA of the CDR3: TGTGCCAGCAGTTTATTGGGTAGCACAGATACGCAGTATTTT. It translates to CASSLLGSTDTQYF. Full variable domain (remainder filled in from reference TRBV28 and TRBJ2-3): DVKVTQSSRYLVKRTGEKVFLECVQDMDHENMFWYRQDPGLGLRLIYFSYDVKMKEKGDIPEGYSVSREKKERFSLILESASTNQTSMYLCASSLLGSTDTQYFGPGTRLTVL.

This clonotype was observed at least ten times. The gene calls are TRBV5-1 and TRBJ2-7; D remains unclear. Germline lookup yields CDR1 SGHRS and CDR2 YFSETQ. The CDR3 runs to 15 residues. Between the trimmed V and J ends, which lost 0 bases and 2 bases, there was a span of 12 bases. The CDR3 protein is CASSLGAWEAYEQYF. In DNA form, the CDR3 reads TGCGCCAGCAGCTTGGGAGCTTGGGAAGCCTACGAGCAGTACTTC. Full variable domain (missing parts from reference TRBV5-1 and TRBJ2-7): KAGVTQTPRYLIKTRGQQVTLSCSPISGHRSVSWYQQTPGQGLQFLFEYFSETQRNKGNFPGRFSGRQFSNSRSEMNVSTLELGDSALYLCASSLGAWEAYEQYFGPGTRLTVT.

The genes are TRBV30 and TRBJ1-2, with TRBD1 matching over 7 bases. The V segment lost 2 bases and the J segment 4 bases; nucleotides outside the gene matches: 1. Germline V CDR1 and CDR2: GTSNPN, SVGIG (reference sequence). The CDR3 has 12 amino acids. CDR3 in amino acids: CAWSRQGYGYTF. The CDR3 DNA reads as TGTGCCTGGAGTCGACAGGGCTATGGCTACACCTTC.

The chain employs TRBV5-5 and TRBJ2-7; D possibly corresponds to TRBD1 (6 bases). The germline V gene encodes CDR1 SGHKS and CDR2 YYEKEE (reference sequence). The CDR3 covers 14 residues. V lost 1 base and J lost 2, with 10 bases in between. CDR3 sequence (DNA): TGTGCCAGCAGCTTGCTCACAGGGACCTACGAGCAGTACTTC. It specifies CASSLLTGTYEQYF. The whole variable domain, remainder taken from reference TRBV5-5 and TRBJ2-7, is DAGVTQSPTHLIKTRGQQVTLRCSPISGHKSVSWYQQVLGQGPQFIFQYYEKEERGRGNFPDRFSARQFPNYSSELNVNALLLGDSALYLCASSLLTGTYEQYFGPGTRLTVT.

V is TRBV7-9 and J is TRBJ1-2, with D maybe TRBD1 (5 bases). The CDR3 is 14 residues long. Trimming removed 4 bases at V and 6 bases at J, with 15 bases between. Germline V gene lookup returns CDR1 SEHNR and CDR2 FQNEAQ (reference sequence). CDR3 in amino acids: CASSSATAGHGYTF. In DNA, the CDR3 is TGTGCCAGCAGCTCTGCCACGGCGGGGCATGGCTACACCTTC.

In this sample, this clonotype turned up a few times. This rearrangement joins TRBV5-5 to TRBJ1-1, with D hard to call. Trimming cost V 4 bases and J 4 bases, with 11 bases left between them. The CDR3 is made up of 13 amino acids. The germline CDR1 and CDR2 sequences are SGHKS and YYEKEE (reference sequence). The CDR3 protein is CASSPPSSTEAFF. The CDR3 nucleotides are TGTGCCAGCAGCCCGCCCAGCTCCACTGAAGCTTTCTTT. The whole variable domain, filled in from reference TRBV5-5 and TRBJ1-1, reads DAGVTQSPTHLIKTRGQQVTLRCSPISGHKSVSWYQQVLGQGPQFIFQYYEKEERGRGNFPDRFSARQFPNYSSELNVNALLLGDSALYLCASSPPSSTEAFFGQGTRLTVV.

The chain employs TRBV6-5 and TRBJ1-2; a possible D gene is TRBD1 (6 bases). The V and J ends lost 7 bases and 8 bases respectively, with 20 bases between them. This CDR3 is 14 amino acids long. Germline V lookup: CDR1 MNHEY, CDR2 SVGAGI. CDR3 sequence reads: CASTEGGGLQGYTF. In nucleotides, the CDR3 is TGTGCCAGCACCGAAGGTGGGGGGCTGCAGGGCTACACCTTC.

This clonotype was observed a few times. The gene calls are TRBV7-9 and TRBJ1-2; 9 nucleotides align to TRBD1. Unmatched junction bases numbered 14, after V lost 4 bases and J lost 8 bases. CDR3 size: 16 residues. Germline lookup yields CDR1 SEHNR and CDR2 FQNEAQ (reference sequence). DNA of the CDR3: TGTGCCAGCAGCTCCCCGGGACAGGGACGTCCGGGGGGCTACACCTTC. As protein: CASSSPGQGRPGGYTF.

V is TRBV5-1 and J is TRBJ2-5; 7 nucleotides match TRBD2. Germline lookup yields CDR1 SGHRS and CDR2 YFSETQ. V shed 5 bases and J 7 bases; nucleotides not matched to a gene: 11. The CDR3 runs 14 residues. The CDR3: CASRQRGSGGTQYF. DNA of the CDR3: TGCGCCAGCAGACAAAGGGGCTCGGGGGGGACCCAGTACTTC. Full variable domain (outside the CDR3, taken from reference TRBV5-1 and TRBJ2-5): KAGVTQTPRYLIKTRGQQVTLSCSPISGHRSVSWYQQTPGQGLQFLFEYFSETQRNKGNFPGRFSGRQFSNSRSEMNVSTLELGDSALYLCASRQRGSGGTQYFGPGTRLLVL.

This clonotype was counted between two and nine times. This sequence joins TRBV7-9 and TRBJ2-7, with 7 bases aligning to TRBD1. Per the germline V gene, CDR1 is SEHNR and CDR2 is FQNEAQ (reference sequence). The CDR3 length is 14 residues. Trimming at V came to 6 bases and at J to 5 bases, leaving 10 bases not matched to a gene. The CDR3 DNA sequence: TGTGCCAGCAGGTATACGACAGGGTATGACGAGCAGTACTTC. This sequence encodes CASRYTTGYDEQYF.

The rearrangement joins TRBV5-1 to TRBJ2-1; D is tentatively TRBD1 or TRBD2 (6 bases each). The germline V and J ends were trimmed by 0 bases and 7 bases, with 20 bases remaining between them. Germline CDR1 reads SGHRS; CDR2 reads YFSETQ. The CDR3 loop spans 17 amino acids. The CDR3: CASSLDGPGATMNEQFF. CDR3 coding DNA: TGCGCCAGCAGCTTGGATGGTCCGGGGGCCACTATGAATGAGCAGTTCTTC. Combining the CDR3 with reference TRBV5-1 and TRBJ2-1 gives the whole variable domain KAGVTQTPRYLIKTRGQQVTLSCSPISGHRSVSWYQQTPGQGLQFLFEYFSETQRNKGNFPGRFSGRQFSNSRSEMNVSTLELGDSALYLCASSLDGPGATMNEQFFGPGTRLTVL.

This clonotype has a handful of counts. CDR3 in DNA: TGTGCCACCAGTGAGGGGGGGGAAGAGCAGTACTTC. Protein sequence: CATSEGGEEQYF. The chain has TRBV24-1 and TRBJ2-7; 7 bases are a match to TRBD2. The germline gives CDR1 KGHDR, CDR2 SFDVKD. The ends lost 4 bases at V and 7 bases at J; junction bases unmatched: 3. The CDR3 spans 12 residues.

This clonotype was recorded a few times. The gene calls are TRBV4-1 and TRBJ2-5; 7 positions agree with TRBD2. Trimming at V came to 0 bases and at J to 4 bases, leaving 11 bases not matched to a gene. Germline V gene data show CDR1 as MGHRA and CDR2 as YSYEKL. The CDR3 is 17 amino acids. In DNA, the CDR3 is TGCGCCAGCAGCCAAGATAAATGGCGGGGGACCCCAGAGACCCAGTACTTC. Amino acid sequence: CASSQDKWRGTPETQYF.

The chain couples TRBV5-1 to TRBJ2-1, with TRBD1 identical over 8 bases. Germline V gives CDR1 SGHRS, CDR2 YFSETQ. The CDR3 has 14 residues. The V and J ends lost 6 bases and 8 bases, in that order; junction bases with no gene match: 10. The CDR3 is CASKLGRGRDEQFF. The CDR3 DNA follows: TGCGCCAGCAAGCTTGGCAGGGGGCGAGATGAGCAGTTCTTC.

A few counts support this clonotype. The chain employs TRBV7-8 and TRBJ1-1; D is ambiguous. There are 14 residues in the CDR3. Germline V lookup: CDR1 SGHVS, CDR2 FQNEAQ. Trimming shortened V by 1 base and J by 7 bases, and 13 bases separated the two germline ends. The CDR3 DNA reads TGTGCCAGCAGCTTAGGACATTACGACGTTGAAGCTTTCTTT. Amino acid sequence: CASSLGHYDVEAFF. The whole variable domain, remainder taken from reference TRBV7-8 and TRBJ1-1, is GAGVSQSPRYKVAKRGQDVALRCDPISGHVSLFWYQQALGQGPEFLTYFQNEAQLDKSGLPSDRFFAERPEGSVSTLKIQRTQQEDSAVYLCASSLGHYDVEAFFGQGTRLTVV.

This chain links TRBV12-3 or TRBV12-4 with TRBJ1-1; tentative D call: TRBD1 (6 bases). The CDR3 is made up of 12 amino acids. Trimming took 10 bases from V and 4 from J, leaving 13 bases between them. The CDR3 region is CATEGGGTEAFF. In DNA, the CDR3 is TGTGCCACTGAAGGGGGGGGCACTGAAGCTTTCTTT.

In this sample, this clonotype turned up many times. The chain employs TRBV7-2 and TRBJ1-2; D call uncertain. From germline, CDR1 is SGHTA and CDR2 FQGNSA. Trimming took 5 bases from V and 8 from J, leaving 15 bases between them. CDR3 length: 13 residues. As DNA, the CDR3 is TGTGCCAGCAGCCCCCCGGGCCTCGGGGGCTACACCTTC. Protein: CASSPPGLGGYTF.

The rearrangement links TRBV18 to TRBJ1-4, with TRBD1 matching 11 bases. The CDR3 runs 17 residues. The germline V gene encodes CDR1 KGHSH and CDR2 LQKENI. V lost 6 bases to trimming and J lost 0 bases; unmatched junction nucleotides: 6. Here the CDR3 reads CASSFTGQGATNEKLFF. Written as DNA, the CDR3 is TGTGCCAGCTCCTTCACGGGACAGGGGGCAACTAATGAAAAACTGTTTTTT. The full variable domain, with the rest looked up from reference TRBV18 and TRBJ1-4, is NAGVMQNPRHLVRRRGQEARLRCSPMKGHSHVYWYRQLPEEGLKFMVYLQKENIIDESGMPKERFSAEFPKEGPSILRIQQVVRGDSAAYFCASSFTGQGATNEKLFFGSGTQLSVL.

The chain combines TRBV20-1 with TRBJ1-1, with 9 bases lining up with TRBD1. The CDR3 sequence is 15 residues long. Per germline, CDR1 DFQATT and CDR2 SNEGSKA (reference sequence). V dropped 0 bases and J dropped 6; count of bases not matched to a gene: 8. The CDR3 loop reads CSARDPTGGMAEAFF. CDR3 sequence (DNA): TGCAGTGCTAGAGATCCAACAGGGGGCATGGCTGAAGCTTTCTTT.